The rows below give T cell receptor beta chains drawn from one sample of a study of blood T cell repertoires in COVID-19. Sequenced by immunoSEQ multiplex PCR; TCRdb stores in-frame clones only, minus some. The sample records some 140,000 clones, around 84% being singletons. The sample taken for sequencing was PBMCs or T cells enriched from blood (not recorded which). Receptors originate from a middle-aged man with acute COVID-19. The CDR3 runs from the conserved cysteine through the conserved F or W. The order of the fields is D gene, V gene, clone size, J gene, CDR3 DNA, CDR3 protein. The D gene is left open where the match is weak. Clone size is not always given. Where it is, it says once, few, many or a class for expanded clones.

d_gene: TRBD2; v_gene: TRBV3-1/TRBV3-2; abundance: .; j_gene: TRBJ2-1; CDR3nt: TGTGCCAGCAGCCAAGTGACCTCAAAGGGAGGGGCATACAATGAGCAGTTCTTC; CDR3aa: CASSQVTSKGGAYNEQFF
d_gene: .; v_gene: TRBV30; abundance: .; j_gene: TRBJ1-5; CDR3nt: TGTGCCTGGAGTCCCCCGGGGGGAGATCAGCCCCAGCATTTT; CDR3aa: CAWSPPGGDQPQHF
d_gene: .; v_gene: TRBV5-1; abundance: .; j_gene: TRBJ2-4; CDR3nt: TGCGCCAGCAGTCCCGGACAGAGAAGCACAAACATTCAGTACTTC; CDR3aa: CASSPGQRSTNIQYF
d_gene: .; v_gene: TRBV3-1/TRBV3-2; abundance: .; j_gene: TRBJ2-4; CDR3nt: TGTGCCAGCAGCCAAGATGATCGAGGGAAGGTTCAGTACTTC; CDR3aa: CASSQDDRGKVQYF
d_gene: TRBD1; v_gene: TRBV7-3; abundance: .; j_gene: TRBJ2-7; CDR3nt: TGTGCCAGCAGCTCGGGACAGGGGACCGAGCAGTACTTC; CDR3aa: CASSSGQGTEQYF
d_gene: TRBD1; v_gene: TRBV11-1; abundance: .; j_gene: TRBJ2-7; CDR3nt: TGTGCCAGCAGCCGACAAACGCCGGGACAGTCCCCCGAGCAGTACTTC; CDR3aa: CASSRQTPGQSPEQYF
d_gene: TRBD1; v_gene: TRBV4-1; abundance: .; j_gene: TRBJ2-1; CDR3nt: TGCGCCAGCAGTCGAGACAGGGGTACCCTCTCCTACAATGAGCAGTTCTTC; CDR3aa: CASSRDRGTLSYNEQFF
d_gene: .; v_gene: TRBV27; abundance: .; j_gene: TRBJ1-2; CDR3nt: TGTGCCAGCAGTTTATCGTGGCGGGATGGCTACACCTTC; CDR3aa: CASSLSWRDGYTF
d_gene: .; v_gene: TRBV10-2; abundance: few; j_gene: TRBJ1-1; CDR3nt: TGCGCCAGCACCGAGGGAGGGTTTGAAGCTTTCTTT; CDR3aa: CASTEGGFEAFF
d_gene: .; v_gene: TRBV14; abundance: .; j_gene: TRBJ1-1; CDR3nt: TGTGCCAGCAGTCCTAATTTAGACACTGAAGCTTTCTTT; CDR3aa: CASSPNLDTEAFF
d_gene: .; v_gene: TRBV7-3; abundance: .; j_gene: TRBJ1-1; CDR3nt: TGTGCCAGCAGCACAGGACAGATGAACACTGAAGCTTTCTTT; CDR3aa: CASSTGQMNTEAFF
d_gene: TRBD1; v_gene: TRBV7-3; abundance: .; j_gene: TRBJ2-2; CDR3nt: TGTGCCAGCAGCTTCGCGCCGGGACAGGTCGGGGAGCTGTTTTTT; CDR3aa: CASSFAPGQVGELFF
d_gene: TRBD1; v_gene: TRBV18; abundance: .; j_gene: TRBJ1-2; CDR3nt: TGTGCCAGCTCACCAGTAGATCAGGGGGTAGATGGCTACACCTTC; CDR3aa: CASSPVDQGVDGYTF
d_gene: TRBD2; v_gene: TRBV5-4; abundance: .; j_gene: TRBJ2-7; CDR3nt: TGTGCCAGCAGCCCGGGGGGGCGGGAGGTGGCCTCCTACGAGCAGTACTTC; CDR3aa: CASSPGGREVASYEQYF
d_gene: .; v_gene: TRBV3-1/TRBV3-2; abundance: .; j_gene: TRBJ2-5; CDR3nt: TGTGCCAGCAGCCTTAGGGGGGGGGAGGAGACCCAGTACTTC; CDR3aa: CASSLRGGEETQYF
d_gene: TRBD1; v_gene: TRBV6-5; abundance: few; j_gene: TRBJ1-2; CDR3nt: TGTGCCAGCAGCCGGGACAGGGAGGAGGGTGGCTACACCTTC; CDR3aa: CASSRDREEGGYTF
d_gene: TRBD1; v_gene: TRBV19; abundance: .; j_gene: TRBJ1-6; CDR3nt: TGTGCCAGTAACCGACCCGGGACAGGGAATTCACCCCTCCACTTT; CDR3aa: CASNRPGTGNSPLHF
d_gene: TRBD1; v_gene: TRBV29-1; abundance: .; j_gene: TRBJ1-4; CDR3nt: TGCAGCGTTGACGGGACAGGCGAAGGGGAAAAACTGTTTTTT; CDR3aa: CSVDGTGEGEKLFF
d_gene: TRBD1; v_gene: TRBV9; abundance: .; j_gene: TRBJ1-6; CDR3nt: TGTGCCAGCAGCTCCTCAGGGACAGGGGGCGAATCACCCCTCCACTTT; CDR3aa: CASSSSGTGGESPLHF
d_gene: TRBD2; v_gene: TRBV2; abundance: .; j_gene: TRBJ2-2; CDR3nt: TGTGCCACCCTTAGCGGGGGAGAGAACACCGGGGAGCTGTTTTTT; CDR3aa: CATLSGGENTGELFF
d_gene: TRBD1; v_gene: TRBV3-1/TRBV3-2; abundance: .; j_gene: TRBJ2-5; CDR3nt: TGTGCCAGCAGGGCGACAGGGGAGACCCAGTACTTC; CDR3aa: CASRATGETQYF
d_gene: .; v_gene: TRBV7-2; abundance: .; j_gene: TRBJ1-4; CDR3nt: TGTGCCAGCAGCCCCGATCGAGGGGGTATCCCTAATGAAAAACTGTTTTTT; CDR3aa: CASSPDRGGIPNEKLFF
d_gene: .; v_gene: TRBV7-9; abundance: .; j_gene: TRBJ1-4; CDR3nt: TGTGCCAGCAGCGAGAGTCGACAGTCAGCAACTAATGAAAAACTGTTTTTT; CDR3aa: CASSESRQSATNEKLFF
d_gene: TRBD2; v_gene: TRBV19; abundance: .; j_gene: TRBJ2-7; CDR3nt: TGTGCCAGTAGTCCTGGAGTAGCGGGAGAGTACGAGCAGTACTTC; CDR3aa: CASSPGVAGEYEQYF
d_gene: .; v_gene: TRBV7-9; abundance: .; j_gene: TRBJ1-6; CDR3nt: TGTGCCAGCAGCTTAGCAGGGGCCTATAATTCACCCCTCCACTTT; CDR3aa: CASSLAGAYNSPLHF
d_gene: TRBD2; v_gene: TRBV6-5; abundance: .; j_gene: TRBJ2-2; CDR3nt: TGTGCCAGCAGTTACTCAGCGGGAAGCACCGGGGAGCTGTTTTTT; CDR3aa: CASSYSAGSTGELFF
d_gene: TRBD1; v_gene: TRBV7-3; abundance: .; j_gene: TRBJ2-2; CDR3nt: TGTGCCAGCAGCTCGCAGGGGGTCACCGGGGAGCTGTTTTTT; CDR3aa: CASSSQGVTGELFF
d_gene: TRBD2; v_gene: TRBV15; abundance: .; j_gene: TRBJ2-2; CDR3nt: TGTGCCACCAGCCTACCGGGAGGGGCGGCCGGGGAGCTGTTTTTT; CDR3aa: CATSLPGGAAGELFF
d_gene: .; v_gene: TRBV9; abundance: .; j_gene: TRBJ1-4; CDR3nt: TGTGCCAGCAGCGTTTCCACAACTAATGAAAAACTGTTTTTT; CDR3aa: CASSVSTTNEKLFF
d_gene: .; v_gene: TRBV2; abundance: .; j_gene: TRBJ1-1; CDR3nt: TGTGCCAGTGGCCGGGAGGGGGGGGAAAGTGGTGAAGCTTTCTTT; CDR3aa: CASGREGGESGEAFF
d_gene: TRBD2; v_gene: TRBV6-5; abundance: .; j_gene: TRBJ2-3; CDR3nt: TGTGCCAGCAGTTACTCGATCGGGGGGGCTAAGTATACGCAGTATTTT; CDR3aa: CASSYSIGGAKYTQYF
d_gene: .; v_gene: TRBV9; abundance: .; j_gene: TRBJ1-3; CDR3nt: TGTGCCAGCAGCGTAGCGGCGGGCGAATCTGGAAACACCATATATTTT; CDR3aa: CASSVAAGESGNTIYF
d_gene: TRBD1; v_gene: TRBV5-1; abundance: .; j_gene: TRBJ1-4; CDR3nt: TGCGCCAGCAGCTTAGGGGGCGATGAAAAACTGTTTTTT; CDR3aa: CASSLGGDEKLFF
d_gene: .; v_gene: TRBV27; abundance: .; j_gene: TRBJ1-1; CDR3nt: TGTGCCAGCAGTTTGTTAACGGCAGGAGGGACTGAAGCTTTCTTT; CDR3aa: CASSLLTAGGTEAFF
d_gene: TRBD1; v_gene: TRBV10-3; abundance: .; j_gene: TRBJ2-1; CDR3nt: TGTGCCATCAGTTATCGACAGGGGGAGTATAATGAGCAGTTCTTC; CDR3aa: CAISYRQGEYNEQFF
d_gene: .; v_gene: TRBV7-6; abundance: .; j_gene: TRBJ1-5; CDR3nt: TGTGCCAGCAGCAAGGGACATTCTCAGCCCCAGCATTTT; CDR3aa: CASSKGHSQPQHF
d_gene: .; v_gene: TRBV21-1; abundance: once; j_gene: TRBJ2-7; CDR3nt: TGTGCCAGCAGCAAAGGGGACAGGGGTCTCTACGAGCAGTACTTC; CDR3aa: CASSKGDRGLYEQYF
d_gene: .; v_gene: TRBV18; abundance: .; j_gene: TRBJ1-2; CDR3nt: TGTGCCAGCTCACCAGCAGGGAACAACTATGGCTACACCTTC; CDR3aa: CASSPAGNNYGYTF
d_gene: TRBD1; v_gene: TRBV9; abundance: .; j_gene: TRBJ1-1; CDR3nt: TGTGCCAGCACCAGGGACAGCGACACTGAAGCTTTCTTT; CDR3aa: CASTRDSDTEAFF
d_gene: .; v_gene: TRBV7-2; abundance: once; j_gene: TRBJ2-7; CDR3nt: TGTGCCAGCAGCTCCTCCCAGGGGCTCGAGCAGTACTTC; CDR3aa: CASSSSQGLEQYF
d_gene: .; v_gene: TRBV9; abundance: .; j_gene: TRBJ2-7; CDR3nt: TGTGCCTCAGGCTCAGACTACGAGCAGTACTTC; CDR3aa: CASGSDYEQYF
d_gene: .; v_gene: TRBV5-6; abundance: .; j_gene: TRBJ2-4; CDR3nt: TGTGCCAGCACCCTTGGAACGGAAGGGGACATTCAGTACTTC; CDR3aa: CASTLGTEGDIQYF
d_gene: TRBD2; v_gene: TRBV30; abundance: .; j_gene: TRBJ2-3; CDR3nt: TGTGCCTGGTCTCCGGGACTAGCGGGTACAGATACGCAGTATTTT; CDR3aa: CAWSPGLAGTDTQYF
d_gene: TRBD1; v_gene: TRBV3-1/TRBV3-2; abundance: .; j_gene: TRBJ2-7; CDR3nt: TGTGCCAGCAGCCAAGGGACCCCAGGGGGCTACGAGCAGTACTTC; CDR3aa: CASSQGTPGGYEQYF
d_gene: .; v_gene: TRBV6-5; abundance: .; j_gene: TRBJ2-7; CDR3nt: TGTGCCAGCAGTCCTGGGGCAAGGATGCGGGAGCAGTACTTC; CDR3aa: CASSPGARMREQYF
d_gene: .; v_gene: TRBV6-5; abundance: .; j_gene: TRBJ1-1; CDR3nt: TGTGCCAGCAGTAAGGGGGACCGGGAAGCTTTCTTT; CDR3aa: CASSKGDREAFF
d_gene: TRBD1; v_gene: TRBV7-6; abundance: .; j_gene: TRBJ2-4; CDR3nt: TGTGCCAGCAGCTTAGCGGGGGACAGGCAGTACTTC; CDR3aa: CASSLAGDRQYF
d_gene: .; v_gene: TRBV7-2; abundance: .; j_gene: TRBJ2-2; CDR3nt: TGTGCCAGCAGCCAAATCACAGGGAACACCGGGGAGCTGTTTTTT; CDR3aa: CASSQITGNTGELFF
d_gene: .; v_gene: TRBV10-1; abundance: .; j_gene: TRBJ1-1; CDR3nt: TGCGCCAGCAGTCCCCGTCTATGGGGGGGGCTCGACGAAGCTTTCTTT; CDR3aa: CASSPRLWGGLDEAFF
d_gene: .; v_gene: TRBV14; abundance: .; j_gene: TRBJ2-2; CDR3nt: TGTGCCAGCAGCCAAAACTTTCTGCACGGGGAGCTGTTTTTT; CDR3aa: CASSQNFLHGELFF
d_gene: .; v_gene: TRBV7-7; abundance: few; j_gene: TRBJ1-3; CDR3nt: TGTGCTAGCAGCCCTCAGGCTACTGGAAACACCATATATTTT; CDR3aa: CASSPQATGNTIYF
d_gene: .; v_gene: TRBV6-5; abundance: .; j_gene: TRBJ1-3; CDR3nt: TGTGCCAGCAGTTACTCCTCTAACCTCCCTGGAAACACCATATATTTT; CDR3aa: CASSYSSNLPGNTIYF
d_gene: TRBD1; v_gene: TRBV9; abundance: .; j_gene: TRBJ2-2; CDR3nt: TGTGCCAGCAGCGTAGGGGGACAGGGATGGAACACCGGGGAGCTGTTTTTT; CDR3aa: CASSVGGQGWNTGELFF
d_gene: TRBD1; v_gene: TRBV12-3/TRBV12-4; abundance: .; j_gene: TRBJ1-2; CDR3nt: TGTGCCAGCAGTTCACAGGGGGCGCATGGCTACACCTTC; CDR3aa: CASSSQGAHGYTF
d_gene: TRBD1; v_gene: TRBV2; abundance: .; j_gene: TRBJ1-6; CDR3nt: TGTGCCAGCAGGATTGGACAGGGTAAAAATTCACCCCTCCACTTT; CDR3aa: CASRIGQGKNSPLHF